This TCR beta chain was documented in a study of post-analysis software for immune sequencing data. The wider study: The patients showed relapsing-remitting, secondary progressive and progressive-relapsing multiple sclerosis courses. Findings and limits, study-wide: F measure clustering grouped samples strongly by preparation batch. A significant reduction in normalized Chao1 diversity was observed in multiple sclerosis patients versus controls. Roughly 5 TRBV segments occurring more often in patients than controls included TRBV5-6, TRBV5-1 and TRBV20-1.

The trim removed 7 bases at V and 2 bases at J, leaving 9 bases unmatched. The CDR3 contains 15 residues. There are a few counts of this clonotype. Its antigen is not identified. The final CDR3 position lacks the conserved phenylalanine or tryptophan, pointing to a likely read error. The library was made from cDNA and included unique molecular identifiers. Hundreds of thousands of cDNA molecules came from approximately 1 to 10 million T cells. One entry per CDR3 protein, called by TCRdb with MiXCR from the PCR reads. The sample lists roughly 700,000 distinct CDR3 sequences, just under 30% occurring once.

The clonotype was recovered from a girl aged 10-17 years with multiple sclerosis. V usage is TRBV12-3 or TRBV12-4 and J usage is TRBJ2-5; 8 bases agree with TRBD1. The sequenced material came from blood. For the CDR3, the DNA is TGTGCCAGCACCCCGGACAGGGCGTGGCAAGAGACCCAGTACCTC. Its translation is CASTPDRAWQETQYL.